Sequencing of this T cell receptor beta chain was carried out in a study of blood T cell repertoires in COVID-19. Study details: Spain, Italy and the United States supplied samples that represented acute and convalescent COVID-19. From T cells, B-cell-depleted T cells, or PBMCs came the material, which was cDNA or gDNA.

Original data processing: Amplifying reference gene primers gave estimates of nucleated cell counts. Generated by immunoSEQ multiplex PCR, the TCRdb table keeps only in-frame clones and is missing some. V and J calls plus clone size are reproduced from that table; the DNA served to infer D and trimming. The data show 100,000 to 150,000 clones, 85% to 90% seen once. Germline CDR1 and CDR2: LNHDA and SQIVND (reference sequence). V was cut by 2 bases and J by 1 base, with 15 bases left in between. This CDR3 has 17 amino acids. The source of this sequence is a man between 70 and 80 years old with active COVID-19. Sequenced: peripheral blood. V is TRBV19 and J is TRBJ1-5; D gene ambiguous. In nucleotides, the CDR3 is TGTGCCAGTAGTATAACGTCGGGGTATTCGAGCAATCAGCCCCAGCATTTT. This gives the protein CASSITSGYSSNQPQHF.